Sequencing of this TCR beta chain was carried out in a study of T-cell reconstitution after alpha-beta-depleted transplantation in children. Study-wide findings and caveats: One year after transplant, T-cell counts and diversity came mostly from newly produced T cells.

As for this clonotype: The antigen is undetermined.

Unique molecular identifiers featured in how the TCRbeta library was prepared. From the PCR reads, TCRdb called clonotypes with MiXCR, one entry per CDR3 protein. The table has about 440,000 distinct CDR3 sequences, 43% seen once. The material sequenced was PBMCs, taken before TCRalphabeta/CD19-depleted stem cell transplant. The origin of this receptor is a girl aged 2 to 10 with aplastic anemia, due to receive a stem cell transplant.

The CDR3 bases are TGTGCGGTTAGCACCTACAATGAGCAGTTCTTC. This encodes CAVSTYNEQFF. The chain uses TRBV28 and TRBJ2-1; D unresolved. Germline CDR1 and CDR2: MDHEN and SYDVKM. The CDR3 totals 11 residues. The full variable domain, completed using reference TRBV28 and TRBJ2-1, is DVKVTQSSRYLVKRTGEKVFLECVQDMDHENMFWYRQDPGLGLRLIYFSYDVKMKEKGDIPEGYSVSREKKERFSLILESASTNQTSMYLCAVSTYNEQFFGPGTRLTVL.